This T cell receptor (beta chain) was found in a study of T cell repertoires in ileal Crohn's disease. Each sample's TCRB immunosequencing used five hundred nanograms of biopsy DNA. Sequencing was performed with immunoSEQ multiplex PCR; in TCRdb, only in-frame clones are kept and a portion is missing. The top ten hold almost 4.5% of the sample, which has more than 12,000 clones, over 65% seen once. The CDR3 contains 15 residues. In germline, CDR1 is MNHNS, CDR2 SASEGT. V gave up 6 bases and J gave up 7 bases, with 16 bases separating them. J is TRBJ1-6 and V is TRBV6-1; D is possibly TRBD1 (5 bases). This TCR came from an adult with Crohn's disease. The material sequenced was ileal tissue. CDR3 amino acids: CASSQLGGWNSPLHF. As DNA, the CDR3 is TGTGCCAGCAGCCAATTGGGGGGGTGGAATTCACCCCTCCACTTT.